A selection of T cell receptor beta chains follows, all from one sample in a study of spatial heterogeneity in lung cancer. TCRdb re-called the 5' RACE reads with MiXCR, one entry per CDR3 protein. The sample has 40,000 to 50,000 distinct CDR3 sequences, roughly a tenth seen once. Sequences were derived from PBMCs, sampled at follow-up. These receptors were obtained from a female donor with early-stage non-small cell lung cancer. Both conserved end residues are part of each CDR3.

TRBV9	TRBJ2-5	CASTQRAGGYQETQYF
TRBV12-3/TRBV12-4	TRBJ2-5	CASSPGAHGGRETQYF
TRBV6-5	TRBJ1-2	CASSYSSVGGWEGYTF
TRBV7-6	TRBJ2-7	CASSLAASYEQYF
TRBV7-9	TRBJ2-4	CASSLVGGLAKNIQYF
TRBV2	TRBJ2-5	CVSSGTAQETQYF
TRBV13	TRBJ2-7	CASSLPQKSYEQYF
TRBV19	TRBJ2-1	CASSLQGTIYNEQFF
TRBV7-2	TRBJ2-3	CASSFLGDTQYF
TRBV29-1	TRBJ2-5	CSVSAGGVGQYF
TRBV7-9	TRBJ1-1	CASSFELNTEAFF
TRBV20-1	TRBJ2-3	CSAKRTGNTDTQYF
TRBV5-1	TRBJ2-3	CASSLTSGSSDTQYF
TRBV29-1	TRBJ2-7	CSVAEGREQYF
TRBV2	TRBJ2-3	CASRETSSNTDTQYF
TRBV28	TRBJ2-7	CASSLQRAGTYEQYF
TRBV7-2	TRBJ2-7	CASSWIAGARSYEQYF
TRBV29-1	TRBJ2-7	CSVKTGPYEQYF
TRBV5-1	TRBJ1-1	CASSLVPTGGRTEAFF
TRBV15	TRBJ2-7	CATSRGGRSGREYF
TRBV12-5	TRBJ1-1	CASGDHSAGFDTEAFF
TRBV12-3/TRBV12-4	TRBJ2-3	CASSSGTGGTDTQYF
TRBV2	TRBJ2-1	CASSRRGLHRPYNEQFF
TRBV5-5	TRBJ2-7	CASSLVGRSYEQYF
TRBV7-2	TRBJ2-1	CASSLDAGGYNEQFF
TRBV20-1	TRBJ1-5	CSARDPGDPQPQHF
TRBV6-5	TRBJ2-7	CASQRGAAGAYEQYF
TRBV10-3	TRBJ2-3	CAISRDGGSTDTQYF
TRBV23-1	TRBJ1-4	CASSQSWEKLFF
TRBV29-1	TRBJ1-3	CSVVTGQGLTGNTIYF
TRBV27	TRBJ1-1	CASSPYPQGITEAFF
TRBV7-2	TRBJ2-2	CASSLDSSNTGELFF
TRBV4-3	TRBJ1-2	CASSHLNGETGYTF
TRBV12-3/TRBV12-4	TRBJ2-1	CASSFQGRGNYNEQFF
TRBV12-3/TRBV12-4	TRBJ2-7	CASSLAGRRLFYEQYF
TRBV7-2	TRBJ1-1	CASSLERGGEAFF
TRBV5-1	TRBJ2-3	CASSLEGAGTDTQYF
TRBV12-3/TRBV12-4	TRBJ2-2	CASSPRPEGGELFF
TRBV7-9	TRBJ2-7	CASSRLGSGVNYEQYF
TRBV29-1	TRBJ2-3	CSPRGSADTQYF
TRBV20-1	TRBJ2-7	CSAASPSYEQYF
TRBV20-1	TRBJ1-3	CSASLSGNTIYF
TRBV18	TRBJ2-1	CASSPGGGAHEQFF
TRBV9	TRBJ2-7	CASSVDGGTSSYEQYF
TRBV29-1	TRBJ1-1	CSVDRPLNTEAFF
TRBV2	TRBJ2-1	CASSLSGGGEQFF
TRBV4-1	TRBJ2-7	CASSQEGWQGRLF
TRBV2	TRBJ2-1	CASRGAEGLTLSYNEQFF